These 21 T cell receptor beta chains were sequenced from one sample in a study of blood T cell repertoires in COVID-19. Only in-frame clones appear in the TCRdb table, and some are missing; sequencing was by immunoSEQ multiplex PCR. The table records about 250,000 clones, 70% to 80% of them present only once. Source material: peripheral blood. The receptor set was obtained from a woman older than 75 with acute or convalescent COVID-19.

The V gene is TRBV30, the J gene TRBJ1-2; 7 bases are shared with TRBD1. Germline V CDR1 and CDR2: GTSNPN, SVGIG (reference sequence). This CDR3 is built from 11 residues. After removal of 2 bases from V and 7 bases from J, the junction contained 1 base not matched to a gene. The CDR3 sequence is CAWSSGGGYTF. CDR3 DNA: TGTGCCTGGAGTTCAGGGGGTGGCTACACCTTC.

This chain uses TRBV5-1 with TRBJ2-2; D gene uncertain. The length of the CDR3 is 13 residues. Trimming removed 4 bases from V and 5 bases from J, with 9 bases in between. Germline V lookup: CDR1 SGHRS, CDR2 YFSETQ. CDR3 coding DNA: TGCGCCAGCAGCAAAACAGAGACCGGGGAGCTGTTTTTT. Translated: CASSKTETGELFF.

J is TRBJ2-3 and V is TRBV5-1; a weak D match, TRBD2 (6 bases). The CDR3 loop spans 16 amino acids. In germline, CDR1 is SGHRS, CDR2 YFSETQ. The V and J ends lost 0 bases and 0 bases respectively, with 11 bases between them. The DNA for the CDR3 is TGCGCCAGCAGCTTGGGTAGCGGCGCTAGCACAGATACGCAGTATTTT. Its translation is CASSLGSGASTDTQYF. Drawing the rest from reference TRBV5-1 and TRBJ2-3, the complete variable domain is KAGVTQTPRYLIKTRGQQVTLSCSPISGHRSVSWYQQTPGQGLQFLFEYFSETQRNKGNFPGRFSGRQFSNSRSEMNVSTLELGDSALYLCASSLGSGASTDTQYFGPGTRLTVL.

Of note for this clone: The same CDR3 arises from other DNA sequences in this sample as well. The CDR3 DNA sequence: TGCGCCAGCAGCTCCCGACAGGGCACTGAAGCTTTCTTT. It encodes CASSSRQGTEAFF. This chain connects TRBV5-1 to TRBJ1-1, with TRBD1 matching over 7 bases. In germline, CDR1 is SGHRS, CDR2 YFSETQ. Trimming removed 3 bases from V and 4 bases from J; junction bases left unmatched: 3. The CDR3 sequence is 13 residues long.

This chain uses TRBV6-2 or TRBV6-3 with TRBJ1-5; no clear D. Germline V gene lookup returns CDR1 MNHEY and CDR2 SVGEGT. V was clipped by 5 bases and J by 5 bases, with 19 bases between them. The CDR3 runs 16 residues. CDR3 amino acids: CASSGATHSFDQPQHF. The CDR3 DNA reads as TGTGCCAGCAGTGGCGCGACTCACTCCTTCGATCAGCCCCAGCATTTT.

This sequence joins TRBV2 and TRBJ2-3; TRBD2 agrees at 13 bases. Germline V lookup: CDR1 SNHLY, CDR2 FYNNEI. The CDR3 contains 16 residues. J was trimmed by 3 bases and V by 3 bases; bases with no gene match: 3. CDR3 nucleotides: TGTGCCAGCAGTGAGAGGACTAGCGGGGGAACAGATACGCAGTATTTT. As protein: CASSERTSGGTDTQYF.

This chain uses TRBV6-2 or TRBV6-3 with TRBJ2-7, with a weak D call TRBD1 (6 bases). V dropped 5 bases and J dropped 3 bases, with 11 bases sitting between them. Germline CDR1 is MNHEY and CDR2 is SVGEGT. The CDR3 is made up of 13 amino acids. The CDR3 DNA reads TGTGCCAGCAGTCGAGGACAGCACTACGAGCAGTACTTC. It codes for CASSRGQHYEQYF.

The sample holds a few counts of this clone. This chain uses TRBV11-3 with TRBJ1-1, with 8 bases aligning to TRBD1. Unmatched junction bases numbered 3, after V lost 5 bases and J lost 1 base. CDR1 and CDR2 (germline): SGHNT, YENEEA. CDR3 length equals 14 residues. This chain's CDR3 is CASSDRGSNTEAFF. The CDR3 DNA follows: TGTGCCAGCAGCGACAGGGGTTCGAACACTGAAGCTTTCTTT.

This clone was seen a few times. The J gene is TRBJ2-7, the V gene TRBV2; D might be TRBD1 (6 bases). This CDR3 region has 14 residues. Germline-derived CDR1 and CDR2 are SNHLY and FYNNEI. V lost 3 bases to trimming and J lost 5 bases, with 14 bases between them. The CDR3 DNA follows: TGTGCCAGCAGTGATGAACAGGGTTTCCACGAGCAGTACTTC. It is translated as CASSDEQGFHEQYF.

The J gene is TRBJ2-1, the V gene TRBV19; D may be TRBD1 (6 bases). CDR3 length equals 14 residues. Germline V CDR1 and CDR2: LNHDA, SQIVND (reference sequence). The V and J ends lost 7 bases and 9 bases respectively, with 19 bases between them. The CDR3 nucleotides read TGTGCCAGTAACAACCCGGACAGAGGGGTTGAGCAGTTCTTC. Amino acids: CASNNPDRGVEQFF. The variable domain in full, completed from reference TRBV19 and TRBJ2-1, reads DGGITQSPKYLFRKEGQNVTLSCEQNLNHDAMYWYRQDPGQGLRLIYYSQIVNDFQKGDIAEGYSVSREKKESFPLTVTSAQKNPTAFYLCASNNPDRGVEQFFGPGTRLTVL.

This rearrangement joins TRBV27 to TRBJ1-6, with D tentatively TRBD1 (6 bases). Trimming cost V 2 bases and J 6 bases, with 14 bases left between them. Germline V gene data show CDR1 as MNHEY and CDR2 as SMNVEV (reference sequence). The CDR3 spans 16 residues. The CDR3 bases are TGTGCCAGCAGTTTAGGAACCGGGACATTTAATTCACCCCTCCACTTT. Its protein product is CASSLGTGTFNSPLHF.

V is TRBV5-1 and J is TRBJ2-7, with 13 bases lining up with TRBD2. CDR1 is SGHRS, CDR2 YFSETQ, per germline. The junction had 8 bases not matched to a gene; V was cut back by 4 bases and J by 7 bases. The CDR3 has 15 amino acids. In nucleotides, the CDR3 is TGCGCCAGCAGCCAGGGACTAGCGGGATACGAGGAGCAGTACTTC. Translated: CASSQGLAGYEEQYF. The whole variable domain, filled in from reference TRBV5-1 and TRBJ2-7, reads KAGVTQTPRYLIKTRGQQVTLSCSPISGHRSVSWYQQTPGQGLQFLFEYFSETQRNKGNFPGRFSGRQFSNSRSEMNVSTLELGDSALYLCASSQGLAGYEEQYFGPGTRLTVT.

With regard to this clone: This is likely a read error, given that the CDR3 carries no conserved phenylalanine or tryptophan at its end. Because the CDR3's place on the DNA is in doubt, the DNA is left out and the CDR3 is given as listed by TCRdb. V usage is TRBV7-9 and J usage is TRBJ1-2; the DNA was not compared with TRBD1, the D call given in the table. The CDR3 totals 11 residues, both ends included. Germline loops: CDR1 SEHNR, CDR2 FQNEAQ (reference sequence). CDR3 protein: CASSLIGTVYV.

This clone came up a few times. The V gene is TRBV5-1, the J gene TRBJ2-4; 7 bases align to TRBD1. This CDR3 contains 15 residues. Germline CDR1 is SGHRS and CDR2 is YFSETQ. V dropped 3 bases and J dropped 3; count of bases not matched to a gene: 6. The CDR3 sequence is CASSSGTANKNIQYF. CDR3 bases: TGCGCCAGCAGCTCCGGGACAGCGAACAAAAACATTCAGTACTTC. Combining the CDR3 with reference TRBV5-1 and TRBJ2-4 gives the whole variable domain KAGVTQTPRYLIKTRGQQVTLSCSPISGHRSVSWYQQTPGQGLQFLFEYFSETQRNKGNFPGRFSGRQFSNSRSEMNVSTLELGDSALYLCASSSGTANKNIQYFGAGTRLSVL.

The V call is TRBV20-1, the J call TRBJ2-5, with D possibly matching TRBD1 (6 bases). This CDR3 has 10 residues. The V gene lost 6 bases and the J gene lost 7 bases, with 9 bases spanning the gap. Germline V gene lookup returns CDR1 DFQATT and CDR2 SNEGSKA (reference sequence). CDR3 amino acids: CSAVQGTQYF. The DNA of the CDR3 is TGCAGTGCCGTACAGGGGACCCAGTACTTC.

The chain has TRBV18 and TRBJ1-6; TRBD1 might be the D (5 bases). CDR1 and CDR2 (germline): KGHSH, LQKENI. Deletions cut 5 bases from V and 6 bases from J, with 8 bases between. This CDR3 has 13 amino acids. The CDR3 bases are TGTGCCAGCTCAGGAGGGGTTAATTCACCCCTCCACTTT. This sequence encodes CASSGGVNSPLHF.

This clone turned up a few times. The chain combines TRBV5-6 with TRBJ2-7; possible D gene TRBD1, 5 bases. V lost 3 bases, J lost 0 bases, and 10 bases lay in between. The CDR3 is 14 residues long. The V gene's germline CDR1 is SGHDT and CDR2 YYEEEE. In DNA form, the CDR3 reads TGTGCCAGCAGCTCATACAGGAGCTCCTACGAGCAGTACTTC. Its protein product is CASSSYRSSYEQYF.

This clone was observed a handful of times. The V call is TRBV28, the J call TRBJ1-1; D may be TRBD1 (5 bases). CDR3 length: 19 amino acids. V lost 5 bases, J lost 0 bases, and 25 bases lay in between. CDR1 MDHEN and CDR2 SYDVKM come from the germline V gene. The CDR3 coding sequence is TGTGCCAGCAGTCAAATCGAAGGAGGGGTTGTCGTCTTGAACACTGAAGCTTTCTTT. Translated, it gives CASSQIEGGVVVLNTEAFF.

V and J are TRBV2 and TRBJ1-5, with D tentatively TRBD1 (5 bases). Germline loops: CDR1 SNHLY, CDR2 FYNNEI. The CDR3 extends over 13 amino acids. V dropped 3 bases and J dropped 9 bases, with 12 bases sitting between them. CDR3 nucleotide sequence: TGTGCCAGCAGTGAGGGGGGGGTACGGCCCCAGCATTTT. Its translation is CASSEGGVRPQHF.

The chain is built from TRBV18 and TRBJ2-7; D unclear. V lost 5 bases to trimming and J lost 0 bases, with 11 bases between them. The CDR3 spans 14 residues. Germline V CDR1 and CDR2: KGHSH, LQKENI. This CDR3 is CASSTSGSSYEQYF. In nucleotides, the CDR3 is TGTGCCAGCTCAACCTCGGGTTCCTCCTACGAGCAGTACTTC.

This clone was seen a few times. The chain combines TRBV18 with TRBJ2-7; D gene ambiguous. Germline-derived CDR1 and CDR2 are KGHSH and LQKENI. Trimming left V 2 bases short and J 0 bases short, with 8 bases between. The CDR3 totals 14 residues. The CDR3 DNA follows: TGTGCCAGCTCACCATCCCTAGTCTCCTACGAGCAGTACTTC. Amino acids: CASSPSLVSYEQYF.